These T cell receptor beta chains were read from a single sample in a study of pediatric ulcerative colitis. Sequenced by immunoSEQ multiplex PCR; TCRdb stores in-frame clones only, minus some. Of approximately 60,000 clones in the sample, roughly 90% were seen once. The sample was blood. Receptors were obtained from a boy aged 5-17 years with severe ulcerative colitis. CDR3s include the opening cysteine and the closing phenylalanine or tryptophan. The order of the fields is clone size, J gene, V gene, D gene, CDR3 DNA, CDR3 protein. A D gene is named only where the DNA matches it firmly. For some rows the clone size is stated as once, few or many, or as a class when expanded; others skip it.

size: few
J: TRBJ1-5
V: TRBV19
D: TRBD1
DNA: TGTGCCAGTACCCTCGGACAGGGTGGCAATCAGCCCCAGCATTTT
CDR3: CASTLGQGGNQPQHF

size: .
J: TRBJ2-7
V: TRBV29-1
D: TRBD1
DNA: TGCAGCGTTGAAGTGGGACAGGGGGGGTACGAGCAGTACTTC
CDR3: CSVEVGQGGYEQYF

size: .
J: TRBJ1-5
V: TRBV10-2
D: .
DNA: TGCGCCAGCAGTGAAGGGACAAATAGCAATCAGCCCCAGCATTTT
CDR3: CASSEGTNSNQPQHF

size: .
J: TRBJ1-1
V: TRBV4-2
D: .
DNA: TGTGCCAGCAGCCAAGATCCACCGGAGGGGGGAGCTGAAGCTTTCTTT
CDR3: CASSQDPPEGGAEAFF

size: .
J: TRBJ2-7
V: TRBV5-4
D: .
DNA: TGTGCCAGCAGCCCGGGACTGACCGAGCAGTACTTC
CDR3: CASSPGLTEQYF

size: .
J: TRBJ2-7
V: TRBV11-2
D: .
DNA: TGTGCCAGCAGCTTAGTTGCAGGATCCTACGAGCAGTACTTC
CDR3: CASSLVAGSYEQYF

size: .
J: TRBJ2-5
V: TRBV30
D: .
DNA: TGTGCCTGGGGGGCACGCTCAATTAGGGAGACCCAGTACTTC
CDR3: CAWGARSIRETQYF

size: .
J: TRBJ1-2
V: TRBV14
D: .
DNA: TGTGCCAGCAGCCAGAACAGGGCTGGCTATGGCTACACCTTC
CDR3: CASSQNRAGYGYTF

size: .
J: TRBJ2-5
V: TRBV14
D: .
DNA: TGTGCCAGCAGCGCTCGGGAGACCCAGTACTTC
CDR3: CASSARETQYF

size: .
J: TRBJ2-1
V: TRBV13
D: .
DNA: TGTGCCAGCAGCTTCGTTTCTAGCTACAATGAGCAGTTCTTC
CDR3: CASSFVSSYNEQFF

size: few
J: TRBJ1-2
V: TRBV23-1
D: .
DNA: TGCGCCAGCAAAGTCGGGGTTGCGAGGGGCTACACCTTC
CDR3: CASKVGVARGYTF

size: .
J: TRBJ2-7
V: TRBV6-1
D: .
DNA: TGTGCCAGCAGTGAAGCGGGTGGAGGATGGGCAGGGGTCTACGAGCAGTACTTC
CDR3: CASSEAGGGWAGVYEQYF

size: .
J: TRBJ2-3
V: TRBV5-6
D: TRBD2
DNA: TGTGCCAGCAGCTTGACTAGCGGGACGGATACGCAGTATTTT
CDR3: CASSLTSGTDTQYF

size: .
J: TRBJ1-2
V: TRBV4-3
D: .
DNA: TGCGCCAGCAGCCAAGACAGGGAAGGGGCCTATGGCTACACCTTC
CDR3: CASSQDREGAYGYTF

size: .
J: TRBJ2-5
V: TRBV27
D: .
DNA: TGTGCCAGCAGTAGACAGTGGCTGGGGGTAGAGACCCAGTACTTC
CDR3: CASSRQWLGVETQYF

size: .
J: TRBJ2-5
V: TRBV28
D: TRBD1
DNA: TGTGCCACCCACAGGGGCCAAGAGACCCAGTACTTC
CDR3: CATHRGQETQYF